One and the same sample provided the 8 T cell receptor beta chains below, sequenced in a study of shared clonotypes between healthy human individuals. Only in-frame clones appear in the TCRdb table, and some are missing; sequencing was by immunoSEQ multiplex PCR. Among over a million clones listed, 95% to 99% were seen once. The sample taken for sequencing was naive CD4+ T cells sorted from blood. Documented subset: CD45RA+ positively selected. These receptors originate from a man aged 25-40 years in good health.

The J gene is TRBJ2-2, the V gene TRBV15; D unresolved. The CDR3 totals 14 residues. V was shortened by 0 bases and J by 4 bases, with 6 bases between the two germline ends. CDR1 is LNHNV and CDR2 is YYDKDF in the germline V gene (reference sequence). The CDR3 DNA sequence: TGTGCCACCAGCAGAGATTTCCTCACCGGGGAGCTGTTTTTT. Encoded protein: CATSRDFLTGELFF.

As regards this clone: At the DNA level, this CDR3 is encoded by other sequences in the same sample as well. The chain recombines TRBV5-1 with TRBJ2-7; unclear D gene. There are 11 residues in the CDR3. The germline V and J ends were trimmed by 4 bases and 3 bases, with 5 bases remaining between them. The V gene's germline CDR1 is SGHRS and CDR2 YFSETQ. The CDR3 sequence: CASSRNYEQYF. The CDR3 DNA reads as TGCGCCAGCAGCCGAAACTACGAGCAGTACTTC.

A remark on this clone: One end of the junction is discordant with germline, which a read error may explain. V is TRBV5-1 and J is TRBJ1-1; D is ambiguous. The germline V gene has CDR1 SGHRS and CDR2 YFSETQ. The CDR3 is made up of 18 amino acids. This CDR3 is CASSLGPRTADLNTEAFF. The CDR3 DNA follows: TGCGCCAGCAGTTTGGGCCCCCGGACCGCGGATTTGAACACTGAAGCTTTCTTT.

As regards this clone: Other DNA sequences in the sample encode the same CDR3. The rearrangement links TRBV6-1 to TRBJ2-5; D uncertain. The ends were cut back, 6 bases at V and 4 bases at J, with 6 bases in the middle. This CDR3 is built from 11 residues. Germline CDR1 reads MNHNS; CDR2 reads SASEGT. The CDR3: CASSPLETQYF. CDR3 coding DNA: TGTGCCAGCAGCCCTTTAGAGACCCAGTACTTC.

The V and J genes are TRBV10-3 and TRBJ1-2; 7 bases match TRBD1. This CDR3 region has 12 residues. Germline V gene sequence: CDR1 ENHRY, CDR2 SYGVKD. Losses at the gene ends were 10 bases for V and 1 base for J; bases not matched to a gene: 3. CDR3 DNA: TGTGCCAGTCAGGGGGTTAACTATGGCTACACCTTC. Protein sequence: CASQGVNYGYTF.

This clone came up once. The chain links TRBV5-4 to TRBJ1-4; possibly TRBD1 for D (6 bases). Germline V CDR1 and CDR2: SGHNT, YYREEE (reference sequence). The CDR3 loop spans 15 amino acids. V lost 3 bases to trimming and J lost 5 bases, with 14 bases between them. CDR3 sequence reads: CASSSTTGSNEKLFF. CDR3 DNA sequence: TGTGCCAGCAGCTCGACGACAGGCTCGAATGAAAAACTGTTTTTT.

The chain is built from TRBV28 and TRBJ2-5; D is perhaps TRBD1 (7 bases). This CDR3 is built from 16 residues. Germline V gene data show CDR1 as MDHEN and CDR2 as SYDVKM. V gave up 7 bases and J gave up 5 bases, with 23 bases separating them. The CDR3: CASTPGFAGGIETQYF. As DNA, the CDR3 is TGTGCCAGCACCCCTGGGTTCGCAGGGGGGATCGAGACCCAGTACTTC.

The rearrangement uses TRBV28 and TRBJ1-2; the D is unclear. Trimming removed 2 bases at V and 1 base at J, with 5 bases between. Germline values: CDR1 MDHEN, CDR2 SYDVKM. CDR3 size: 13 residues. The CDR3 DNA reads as TGTGCCAGCAGTTTACCGTTTAACTATGGCTACACCTTC. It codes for CASSLPFNYGYTF.